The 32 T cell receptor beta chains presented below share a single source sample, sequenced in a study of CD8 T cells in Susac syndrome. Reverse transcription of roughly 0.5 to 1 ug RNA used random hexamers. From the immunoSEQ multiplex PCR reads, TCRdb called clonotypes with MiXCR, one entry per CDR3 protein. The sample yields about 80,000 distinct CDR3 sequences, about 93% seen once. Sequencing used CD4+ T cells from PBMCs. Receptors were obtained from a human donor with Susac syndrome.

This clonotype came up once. The DNA for the CDR3 is TGTGCCAGCAGTTACTCTGTAACCGCACGAGCTTTCTTT. Its protein is CASSYSVTARAFF. V is TRBV6-5 and J is TRBJ1-1; D remains ambiguous. Per germline, CDR1 MNHEY and CDR2 SVGAGI. The CDR3 totals 13 residues. The V gene lost 0 bases and the J gene lost 10 bases, with 12 bases spanning the gap.

CDR3 sequence (DNA): TGTGCCAGCAGTTTTGAGTTCCCCGGGGAGCCCCAGCATTTT. It is translated as CASSFEFPGEPQHF. This chain uses TRBV12-3 or TRBV12-4 with TRBJ1-5; D ambiguous. Trimming pared 3 bases from V and 8 bases from J, leaving 14 bases between. The CDR3 totals 14 residues.

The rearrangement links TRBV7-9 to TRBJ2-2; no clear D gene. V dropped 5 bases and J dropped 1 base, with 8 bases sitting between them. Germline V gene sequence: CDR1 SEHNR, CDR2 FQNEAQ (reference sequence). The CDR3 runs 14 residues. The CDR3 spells CASSQTVNTGELFF. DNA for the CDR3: TGTGCCAGCAGCCAAACAGTGAACACCGGGGAGCTGTTTTTT.

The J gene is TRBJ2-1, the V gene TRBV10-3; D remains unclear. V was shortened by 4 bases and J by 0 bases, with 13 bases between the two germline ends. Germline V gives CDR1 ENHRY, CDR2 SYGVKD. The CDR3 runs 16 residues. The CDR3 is CAISGSTSFSYNEQFF. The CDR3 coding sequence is TGTGCCATCAGTGGTTCCACTTCCTTCTCCTACAATGAGCAGTTCTTC.

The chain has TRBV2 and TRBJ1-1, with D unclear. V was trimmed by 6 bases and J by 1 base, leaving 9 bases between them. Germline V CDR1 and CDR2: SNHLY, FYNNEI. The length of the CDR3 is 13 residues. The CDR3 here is CASRRLQNTEAFF. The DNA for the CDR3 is TGTGCCAGCAGGCGACTGCAGAACACTGAAGCTTTCTTT.

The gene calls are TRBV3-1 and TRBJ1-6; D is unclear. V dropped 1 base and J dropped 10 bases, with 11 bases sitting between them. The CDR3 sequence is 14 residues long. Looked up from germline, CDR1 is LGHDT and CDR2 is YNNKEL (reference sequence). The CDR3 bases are TGTGCCAGCAGCCAAGTCCAGAGCACCTCACCCCTCCACTTT. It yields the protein CASSQVQSTSPLHF.

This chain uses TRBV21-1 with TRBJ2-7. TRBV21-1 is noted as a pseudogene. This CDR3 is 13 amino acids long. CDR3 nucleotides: TGTGCCAGCAGTAATGACAGCTCCTACGAGCAGTACTTC. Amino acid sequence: CASSNDSSYEQYF.

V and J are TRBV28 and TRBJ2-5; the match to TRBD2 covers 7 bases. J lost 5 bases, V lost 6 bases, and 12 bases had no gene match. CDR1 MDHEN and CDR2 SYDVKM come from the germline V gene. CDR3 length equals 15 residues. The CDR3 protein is CASSPGGSPPETQYF. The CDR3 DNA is TGTGCCAGCAGCCCCGGGGGGAGCCCCCCTGAGACCCAGTACTTC.

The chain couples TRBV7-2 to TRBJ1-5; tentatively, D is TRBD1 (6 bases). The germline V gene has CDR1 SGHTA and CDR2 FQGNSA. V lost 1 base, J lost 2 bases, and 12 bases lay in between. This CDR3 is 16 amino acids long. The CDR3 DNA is TGTGCCAGCAGCTTAGGGGGGCTGTACGGCAATCAGCCCCAGCATTTT. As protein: CASSLGGLYGNQPQHF.

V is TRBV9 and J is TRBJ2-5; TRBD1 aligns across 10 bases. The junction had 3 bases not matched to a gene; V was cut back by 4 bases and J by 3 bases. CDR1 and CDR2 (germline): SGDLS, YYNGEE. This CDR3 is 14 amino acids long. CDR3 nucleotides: TGTGCCAGCAGCCCGGGACAGGGGAAAGAGACCCAGTACTTC. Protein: CASSPGQGKETQYF.

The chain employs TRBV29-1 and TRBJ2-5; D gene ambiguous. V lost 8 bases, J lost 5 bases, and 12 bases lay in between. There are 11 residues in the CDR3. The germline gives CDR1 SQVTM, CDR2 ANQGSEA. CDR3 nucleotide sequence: TGCAGCTGCGAGAATACGGAGACCCAGTACTTC. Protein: CSCENTETQYF. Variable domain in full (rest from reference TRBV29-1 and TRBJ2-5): SAVISQKPSRDICQRGTSLTIQCQVDSQVTMMFWYRQQPGQSLTLIATANQGSEATYESGFVIDKFPISRPNLTFSTLTVSNMSPEDSSIYLCSCENTETQYFGPGTRLLVL.

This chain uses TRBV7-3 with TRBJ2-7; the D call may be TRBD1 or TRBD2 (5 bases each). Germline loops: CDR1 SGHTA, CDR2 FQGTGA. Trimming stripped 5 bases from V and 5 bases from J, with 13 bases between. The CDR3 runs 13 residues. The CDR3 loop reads CASSRVLGHEQYF. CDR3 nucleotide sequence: TGTGCCAGCAGCCGAGTACTGGGACACGAGCAGTACTTC.

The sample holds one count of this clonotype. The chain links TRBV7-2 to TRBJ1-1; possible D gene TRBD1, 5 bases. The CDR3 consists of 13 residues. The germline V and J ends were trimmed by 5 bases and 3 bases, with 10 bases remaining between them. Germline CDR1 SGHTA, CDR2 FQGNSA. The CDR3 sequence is CASSRDSYTEAFF. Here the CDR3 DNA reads TGTGCCAGCAGCCGCGACAGTTACACTGAAGCTTTCTTT.

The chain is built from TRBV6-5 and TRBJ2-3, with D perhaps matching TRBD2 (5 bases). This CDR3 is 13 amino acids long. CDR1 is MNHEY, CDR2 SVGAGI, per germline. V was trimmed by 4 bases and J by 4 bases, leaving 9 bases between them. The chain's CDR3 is CASSSAGSDTQYF. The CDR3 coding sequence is TGTGCCAGCAGTTCCGCGGGTTCAGATACGCAGTATTTT.

The CDR3 here is CATPRNGPNQPQHF. The CDR3 bases are TGTGCCACTCCGCGGAACGGGCCTAATCAGCCCCAGCATTTT. The V call is TRBV7-2, the J call TRBJ1-5; the D is unclear. V shed 10 bases and J shed 4 bases, with 17 bases lying between them. From germline, CDR1 is SGHTA and CDR2 FQGNSA. The CDR3 contains 14 residues.

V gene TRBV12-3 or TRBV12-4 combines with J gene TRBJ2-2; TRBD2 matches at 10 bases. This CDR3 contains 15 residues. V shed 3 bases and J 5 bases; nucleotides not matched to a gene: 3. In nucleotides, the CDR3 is TGTGCCAGCAGTTTCGTACTAGCGGGGACCGGGGAGCTGTTTTTT. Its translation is CASSFVLAGTGELFF.

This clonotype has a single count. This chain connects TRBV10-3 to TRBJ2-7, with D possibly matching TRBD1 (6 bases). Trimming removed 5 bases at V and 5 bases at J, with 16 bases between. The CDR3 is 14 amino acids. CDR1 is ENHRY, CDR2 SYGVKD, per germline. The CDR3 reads CAISQTGSLDEQYF. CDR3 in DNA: TGTGCCATCAGTCAGACAGGTTCTCTTGACGAGCAGTACTTC.

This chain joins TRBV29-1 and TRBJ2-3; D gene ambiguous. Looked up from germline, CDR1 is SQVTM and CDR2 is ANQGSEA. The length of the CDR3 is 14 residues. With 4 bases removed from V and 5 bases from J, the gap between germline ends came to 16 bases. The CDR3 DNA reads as TGCAGCGTTGGCTCTAACCAACCAGGAGATACGCAGTATTTT. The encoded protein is CSVGSNQPGDTQYF.

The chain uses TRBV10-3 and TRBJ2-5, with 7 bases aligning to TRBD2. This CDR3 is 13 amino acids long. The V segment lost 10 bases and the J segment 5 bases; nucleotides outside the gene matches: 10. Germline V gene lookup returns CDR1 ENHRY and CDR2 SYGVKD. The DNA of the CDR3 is TGTGCCACCGCCACCGGGGAGGGGGAGACCCAGTACTTC. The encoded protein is CATATGEGETQYF.

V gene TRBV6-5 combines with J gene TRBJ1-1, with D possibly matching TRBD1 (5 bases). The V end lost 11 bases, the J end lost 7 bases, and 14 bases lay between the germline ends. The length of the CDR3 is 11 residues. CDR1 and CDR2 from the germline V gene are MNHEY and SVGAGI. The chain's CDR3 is CAGGDGREAFF. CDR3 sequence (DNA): TGTGCCGGCGGGGACGGCCGTGAAGCTTTCTTT.

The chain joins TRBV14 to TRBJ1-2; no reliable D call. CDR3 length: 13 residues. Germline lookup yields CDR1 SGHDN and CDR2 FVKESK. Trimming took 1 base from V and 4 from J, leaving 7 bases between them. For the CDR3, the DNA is TGTGCCAGCAGCCAAGGGACCGTCTATGGCTACACCTTC. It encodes CASSQGTVYGYTF.

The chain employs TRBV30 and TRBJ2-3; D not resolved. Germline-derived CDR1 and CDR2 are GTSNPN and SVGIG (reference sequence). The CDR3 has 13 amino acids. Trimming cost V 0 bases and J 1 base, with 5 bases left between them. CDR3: CAWSVHRTDTQYF. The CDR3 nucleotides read TGTGCCTGGAGTGTACACCGCACAGATACGCAGTATTTT. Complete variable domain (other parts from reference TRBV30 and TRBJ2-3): SQTIHQWPATLVQPVGSPLSLECTVEGTSNPNLYWYRQAAGRGLQLLFYSVGIGQISSEVPQNLSASRPQDRQFILSSKKLLLSDSGFYLCAWSVHRTDTQYFGPGTRLTVL.

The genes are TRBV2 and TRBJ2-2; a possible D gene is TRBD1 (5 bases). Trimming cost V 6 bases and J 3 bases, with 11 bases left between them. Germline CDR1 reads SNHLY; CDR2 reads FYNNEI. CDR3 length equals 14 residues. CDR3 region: CASRTDSYTGELFF. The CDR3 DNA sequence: TGTGCCAGCAGGACTGACAGTTACACCGGGGAGCTGTTTTTT.

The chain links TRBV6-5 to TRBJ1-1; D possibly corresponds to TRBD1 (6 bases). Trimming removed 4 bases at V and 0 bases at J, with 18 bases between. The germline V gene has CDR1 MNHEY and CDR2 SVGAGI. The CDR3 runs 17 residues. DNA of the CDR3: TGTGCCAGCAGTTTGCTCGGCAGGGGAGCCCTGAACACTGAAGCTTTCTTT. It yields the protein CASSLLGRGALNTEAFF.

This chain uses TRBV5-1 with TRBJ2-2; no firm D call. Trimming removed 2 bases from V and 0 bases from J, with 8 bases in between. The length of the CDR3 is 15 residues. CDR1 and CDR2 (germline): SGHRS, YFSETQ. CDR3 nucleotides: TGCGCCAGCAGCTTTCGCAATTCGAACACCGGGGAGCTGTTTTTT. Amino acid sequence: CASSFRNSNTGELFF.

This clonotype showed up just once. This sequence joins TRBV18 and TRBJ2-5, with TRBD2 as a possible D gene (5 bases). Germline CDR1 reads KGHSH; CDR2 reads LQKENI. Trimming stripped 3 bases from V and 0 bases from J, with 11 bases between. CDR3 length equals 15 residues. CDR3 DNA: TGTGCCAGCTCACCTCAGAGCGGTAACCAAGAGACCCAGTACTTC. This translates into CASSPQSGNQETQYF.

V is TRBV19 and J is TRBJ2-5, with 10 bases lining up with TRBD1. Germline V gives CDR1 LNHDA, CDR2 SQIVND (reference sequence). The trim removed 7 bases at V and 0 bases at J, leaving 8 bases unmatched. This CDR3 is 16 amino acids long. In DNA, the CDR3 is TGTGCCAGTAAGCCCCGGGGACAGGGGTACCAAGAGACCCAGTACTTC. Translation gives CASKPRGQGYQETQYF.

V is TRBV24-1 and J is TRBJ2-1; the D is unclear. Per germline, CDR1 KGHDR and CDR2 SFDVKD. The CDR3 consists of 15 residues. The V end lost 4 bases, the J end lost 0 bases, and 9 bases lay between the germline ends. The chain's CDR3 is CATSESDLSYNEQFF. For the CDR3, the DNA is TGTGCCACCAGTGAATCGGACCTCTCCTACAATGAGCAGTTCTTC.

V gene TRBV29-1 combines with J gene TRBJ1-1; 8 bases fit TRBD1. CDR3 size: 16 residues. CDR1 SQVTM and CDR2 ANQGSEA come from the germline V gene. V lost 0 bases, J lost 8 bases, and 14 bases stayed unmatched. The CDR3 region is CSVEDSGFGQGAEAFF. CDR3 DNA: TGCAGCGTTGAAGATTCGGGGTTCGGGCAGGGGGCCGAAGCTTTCTTT.

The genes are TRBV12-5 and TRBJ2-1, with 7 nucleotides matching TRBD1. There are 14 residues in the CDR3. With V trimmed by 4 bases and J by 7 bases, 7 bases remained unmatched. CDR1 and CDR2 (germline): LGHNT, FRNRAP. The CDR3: CASGSPYRGNEQFF. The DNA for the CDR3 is TGTGCTAGTGGTTCGCCCTACAGGGGAAATGAGCAGTTCTTC.

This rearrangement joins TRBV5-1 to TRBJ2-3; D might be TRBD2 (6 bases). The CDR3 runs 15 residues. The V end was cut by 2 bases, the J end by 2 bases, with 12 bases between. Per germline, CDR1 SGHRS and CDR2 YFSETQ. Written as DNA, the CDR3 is TGCGCCAGCAGCTTCGGGGGAACCTCCACAGATACGCAGTATTTT. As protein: CASSFGGTSTDTQYF.

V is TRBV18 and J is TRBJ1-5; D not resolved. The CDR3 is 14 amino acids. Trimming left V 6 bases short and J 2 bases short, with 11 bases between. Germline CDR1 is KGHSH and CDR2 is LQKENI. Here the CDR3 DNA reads TGTGCCAGCTCGGCAGGAGAAGGCAATCAGCCCCAGCATTTT. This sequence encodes CASSAGEGNQPQHF.